Below, 2 T cell receptor beta chains from the same sample are listed, as sequenced in a study of blood T cell repertoires in COVID-19. Produced via immunoSEQ multiplex PCR; TCRdb's table is partial and in-frame only. Of approximately 10,000 clones in the sample, roughly three quarters were seen once. The material sequenced was peripheral blood. The receptors here all came from a man aged 60 to 75 with active COVID-19.

The J gene is TRBJ1-5, the V gene TRBV6-2 or TRBV6-3; 9 bases are shared with TRBD1. Trimming at V came to 5 bases and at J to 7 bases, leaving 21 bases not matched to a gene. The CDR3 runs 19 residues. CDR1 and CDR2 from the germline V gene are MNHEY and SVGEGT. This CDR3 reads CASSQRMTGGKDVDQPQHF. CDR3 DNA sequence: TGTGCCAGCAGTCAACGGATGACAGGGGGGAAGGATGTTGACCAGCCCCAGCATTTT.

The chain combines TRBV9 with TRBJ2-1, with 10 nucleotides matching TRBD2. Germline-derived CDR1 and CDR2 are SGDLS and YYNGEE. The CDR3 length is 16 residues. V was pared by 0 bases and J by 6 bases, with 6 bases of the junction left unmatched. The CDR3 region is CASSVAAAGGLNEQFF. The CDR3 DNA reads as TGTGCCAGCAGCGTAGCGGCAGCGGGGGGGCTCAATGAGCAGTTCTTC.